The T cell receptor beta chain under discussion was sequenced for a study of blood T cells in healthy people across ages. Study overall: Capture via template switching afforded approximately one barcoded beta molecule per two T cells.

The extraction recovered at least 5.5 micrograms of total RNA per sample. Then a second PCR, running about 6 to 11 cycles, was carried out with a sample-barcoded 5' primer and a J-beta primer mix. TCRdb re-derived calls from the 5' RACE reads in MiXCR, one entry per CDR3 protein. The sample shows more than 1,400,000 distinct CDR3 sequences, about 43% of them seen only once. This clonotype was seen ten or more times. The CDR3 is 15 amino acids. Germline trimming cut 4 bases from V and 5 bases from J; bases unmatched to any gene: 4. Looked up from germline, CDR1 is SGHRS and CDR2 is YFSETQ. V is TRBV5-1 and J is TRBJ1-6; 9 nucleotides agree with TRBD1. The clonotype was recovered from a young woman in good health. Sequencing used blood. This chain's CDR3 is CASSTGTGNNSPLHF. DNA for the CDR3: TGCGCCAGCAGCACTGGGACAGGGAATAATTCACCCCTCCACTTT.